Presented here are 11 T cell receptor beta chains from one specimen sequenced in a study of blood T cell repertoires in COVID-19. Profiling relied on immunoSEQ multiplex PCR, and the TCRdb table lists in-frame clones only, not all of them. Among 150,000 to 200,000 clones listed, around 82% were seen once. The source material was PBMCs or T cells enriched from blood (not recorded which). The receptors were sampled from a man aged 60 to 75 who had recovered from COVID-19.

The rearrangement uses TRBV7-9 and TRBJ2-1, with 7 bases lining up with TRBD2. This CDR3 spans 13 amino acids. V lost 4 bases to trimming and J lost 7 bases; unmatched junction nucleotides: 4. The germline gives CDR1 SEHNR, CDR2 FQNEAQ (reference sequence). The CDR3 reads CASSSRTSNEQFF. CDR3 sequence (DNA): TGTGCCAGCAGCTCCCGGACTAGTAATGAGCAGTTCTTC. Looking up the rest from reference TRBV7-9 and TRBJ2-1 gives the full variable domain: DTGVSQNPRHKITKRGQNVTFRCDPISEHNRLYWYRQTLGQGPEFLTYFQNEAQLEKSRLLSDRFSAERPKGSFSTLEIQRTEQGDSAMYLCASSSRTSNEQFFGPGTRLTVL.

The V gene is TRBV29-1, the J gene TRBJ2-1, with D hard to call. Per the germline V gene, CDR1 is SQVTM and CDR2 is ANQGSEA. The CDR3 totals 13 residues. Trimming took 1 base from V and 10 from J, leaving 14 bases between them. CDR3 region: CSVEVSLAPEQFF. CDR3 DNA: TGCAGCGTTGAAGTCTCTCTGGCCCCCGAGCAGTTCTTC.

This clone has a single count. This chain connects TRBV2 to TRBJ2-7, with D tentatively TRBD2 (5 bases). The germline V and J ends were trimmed by 0 bases and 6 bases, with 18 bases remaining between them. Germline lookup yields CDR1 SNHLY and CDR2 FYNNEI. The CDR3 consists of 16 residues. The CDR3 loop is CASSEASVRATSEQYF. The DNA for the CDR3 is TGTGCCAGCAGTGAAGCCTCCGTCCGGGCTACTAGCGAGCAGTACTTC.

The gene calls are TRBV28 and TRBJ1-5; D is unresolved. V gave up 3 bases and J gave up 4 bases, with 10 bases separating them. CDR3 length equals 14 residues. Germline lookup yields CDR1 MDHEN and CDR2 SYDVKM. The CDR3 nucleotides are TGTGCCAGCAGTTTGCGGCAGCCGAATCAGCCCCAGCATTTT. Translating gives CASSLRQPNQPQHF. The full variable domain, its missing parts supplied by reference TRBV28 and TRBJ1-5, is DVKVTQSSRYLVKRTGEKVFLECVQDMDHENMFWYRQDPGLGLRLIYFSYDVKMKEKGDIPEGYSVSREKKERFSLILESASTNQTSMYLCASSLRQPNQPQHFGDGTRLSIL.

This chain uses TRBV11-2 with TRBJ1-5, with TRBD1 matching over 7 bases. Unmatched junction bases numbered 1, after V lost 4 bases and J lost 4 bases. CDR3 size: 13 residues. Germline loops: CDR1 SGHAT, CDR2 FQNNGV. The CDR3 spells CASSSDRNQPQHF. The CDR3 DNA reads as TGTGCCAGCAGCTCGGACAGGAATCAGCCCCAGCATTTT.

This clone appeared a single time. The V and J genes are TRBV3-1 (or the pseudogene TRBV3-2) and TRBJ1-6, with 7 bases that match TRBD1. Per the germline V gene, CDR1 is LGHDT and CDR2 is YNNKEL (reference sequence). The CDR3 has 15 residues. The V and J ends lost 1 base and 8 bases, in that order; junction bases with no gene match: 5. In nucleotides, the CDR3 is TGTGCCAGCAGCCAAGGCTCAGGGGGAGATTCACCCCTCCACTTT. The encoded protein is CASSQGSGGDSPLHF.

The chain couples TRBV24-1 to TRBJ1-5; D not resolved. This CDR3 region has 14 residues. Germline V gives CDR1 KGHDR, CDR2 SFDVKD. V lost 4 bases and J lost 1, with 7 bases in between. CDR3 sequence: CATSEGRSNQPQHF. The CDR3, as DNA: TGTGCCACCAGTGAAGGGAGAAGCAATCAGCCCCAGCATTTT.

The V call is TRBV28, the J call TRBJ2-2; TRBD2 is a possible D gene (6 bases). The V gene's germline CDR1 is MDHEN and CDR2 SYDVKM. V dropped 5 bases and J dropped 7 bases, with 17 bases sitting between them. This CDR3 is built from 15 residues. The CDR3 sequence: CASSLVEGGIGELFF. CDR3 DNA sequence: TGTGCCAGCAGTCTAGTGGAGGGCGGTATCGGGGAGCTGTTTTTT.

The chain recombines TRBV19 with TRBJ1-6, with 7 positions matching TRBD1. Germline lookup yields CDR1 LNHDA and CDR2 SQIVND (reference sequence). V lost 1 base, J lost 11 bases, and 2 bases stayed unmatched. The CDR3 has 13 residues. CDR3 protein: CASSIVGGPPLHF. CDR3 DNA: TGTGCCAGTAGTATAGTAGGGGGCCCACCCCTCCACTTT.

J is TRBJ2-1 and V is TRBV5-1; TRBD1 aligns across 8 bases. Per germline, CDR1 SGHRS and CDR2 YFSETQ. CDR3 size: 15 residues. J lost 4 bases, V lost 4 bases, and 7 bases had no gene match. CDR3 sequence reads: CASSARTGKYNEQFF. The CDR3 nucleotides read TGCGCCAGCAGCGCAAGGACAGGGAAATACAATGAGCAGTTCTTC.

The V gene is TRBV25-1, the J gene TRBJ2-3, with 8 bases aligning to TRBD2. The V gene end was trimmed by 1 base and the J gene end by 0 bases; junction bases not matched to a gene: 3. The CDR3 spans 16 residues. Germline CDR1 and CDR2: MGHDK and SYGVNS. CDR3 residues: CASSESLAGSTDTQYF. CDR3 bases: TGTGCCAGCAGTGAATCCTTAGCGGGAAGCACAGATACGCAGTATTTT.